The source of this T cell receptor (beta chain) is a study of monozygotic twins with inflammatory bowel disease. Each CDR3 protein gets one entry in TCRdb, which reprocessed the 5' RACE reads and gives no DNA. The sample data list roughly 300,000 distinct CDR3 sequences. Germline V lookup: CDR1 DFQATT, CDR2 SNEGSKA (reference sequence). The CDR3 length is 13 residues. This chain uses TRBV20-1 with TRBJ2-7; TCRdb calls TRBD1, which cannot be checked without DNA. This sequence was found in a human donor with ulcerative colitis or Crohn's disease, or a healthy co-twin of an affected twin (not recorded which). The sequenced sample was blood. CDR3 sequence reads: CSARGDRGHEQYF.